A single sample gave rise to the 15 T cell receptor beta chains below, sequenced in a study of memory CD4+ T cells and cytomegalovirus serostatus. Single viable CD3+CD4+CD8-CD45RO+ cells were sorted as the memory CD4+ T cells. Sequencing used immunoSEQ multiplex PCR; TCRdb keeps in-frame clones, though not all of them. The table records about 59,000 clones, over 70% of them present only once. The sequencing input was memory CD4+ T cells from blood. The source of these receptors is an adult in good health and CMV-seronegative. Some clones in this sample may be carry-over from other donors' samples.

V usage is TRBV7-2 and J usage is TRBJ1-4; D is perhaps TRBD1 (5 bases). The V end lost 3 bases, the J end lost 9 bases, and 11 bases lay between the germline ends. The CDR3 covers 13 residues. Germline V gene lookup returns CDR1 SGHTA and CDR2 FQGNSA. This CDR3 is CASSLDTEQKLFF. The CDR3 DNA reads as TGTGCCAGCAGCTTGGACACGGAGCAAAAACTGTTTTTT.

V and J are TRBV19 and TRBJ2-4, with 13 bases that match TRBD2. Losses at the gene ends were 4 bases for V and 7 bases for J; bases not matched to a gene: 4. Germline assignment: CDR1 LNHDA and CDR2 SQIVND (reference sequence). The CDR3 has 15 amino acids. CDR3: CASSSGLAGVNIQYF. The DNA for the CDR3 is TGTGCCAGTAGTAGCGGACTAGCGGGAGTTAACATTCAGTACTTC.

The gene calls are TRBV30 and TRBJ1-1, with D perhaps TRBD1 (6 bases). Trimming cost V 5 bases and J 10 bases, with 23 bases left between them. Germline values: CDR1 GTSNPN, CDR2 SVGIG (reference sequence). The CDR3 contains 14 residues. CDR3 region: CAWDNRDMPRGAFF. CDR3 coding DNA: TGTGCCTGGGACAACCGGGACATGCCGCGGGGAGCTTTCTTT.

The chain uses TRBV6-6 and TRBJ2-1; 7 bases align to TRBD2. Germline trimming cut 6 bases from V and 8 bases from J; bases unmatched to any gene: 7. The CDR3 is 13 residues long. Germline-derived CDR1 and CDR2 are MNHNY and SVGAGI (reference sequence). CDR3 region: CASSQGGIHEQFF. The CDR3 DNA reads TGTGCCAGCAGCCAGGGAGGGATACATGAGCAGTTCTTC.

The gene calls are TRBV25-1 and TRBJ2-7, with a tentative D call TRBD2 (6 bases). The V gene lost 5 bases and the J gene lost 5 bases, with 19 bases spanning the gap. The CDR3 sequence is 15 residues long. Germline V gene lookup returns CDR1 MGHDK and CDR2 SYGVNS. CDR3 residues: CASSPGVQAEDEQYF. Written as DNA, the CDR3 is TGTGCCAGCAGTCCGGGGGTTCAGGCCGAAGACGAGCAGTACTTC.

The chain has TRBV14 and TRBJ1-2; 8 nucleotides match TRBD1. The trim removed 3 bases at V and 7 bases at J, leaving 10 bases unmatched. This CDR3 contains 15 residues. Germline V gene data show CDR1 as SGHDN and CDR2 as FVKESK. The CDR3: CASSQGAWTGSGYTF. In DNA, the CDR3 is TGTGCCAGCAGCCAGGGTGCATGGACAGGGTCTGGCTACACCTTC.

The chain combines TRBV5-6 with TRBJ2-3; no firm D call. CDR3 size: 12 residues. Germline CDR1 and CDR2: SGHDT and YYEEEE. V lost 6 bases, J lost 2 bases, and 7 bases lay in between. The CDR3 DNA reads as TGTGCCAGCAATTTGTTCACAGATACGCAGTATTTT. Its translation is CASNLFTDTQYF.

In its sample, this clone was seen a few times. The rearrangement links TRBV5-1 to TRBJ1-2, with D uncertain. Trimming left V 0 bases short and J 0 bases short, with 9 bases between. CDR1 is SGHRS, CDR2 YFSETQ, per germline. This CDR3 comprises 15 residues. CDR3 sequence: CASSLGSESNYGYTF. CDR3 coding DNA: TGCGCCAGCAGCTTGGGCTCAGAATCTAACTATGGCTACACCTTC.

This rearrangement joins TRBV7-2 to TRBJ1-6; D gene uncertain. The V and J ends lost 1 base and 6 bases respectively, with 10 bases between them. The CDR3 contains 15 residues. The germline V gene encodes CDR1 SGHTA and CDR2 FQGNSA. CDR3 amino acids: CASSLGRNPNSPLHF. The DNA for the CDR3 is TGTGCCAGCAGCTTAGGACGGAATCCTAATTCACCCCTCCACTTT.

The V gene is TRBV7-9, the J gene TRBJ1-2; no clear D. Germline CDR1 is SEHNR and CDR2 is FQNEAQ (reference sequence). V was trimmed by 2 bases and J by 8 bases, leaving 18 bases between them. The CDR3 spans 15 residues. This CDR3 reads CASSLNEGLDRGYTF. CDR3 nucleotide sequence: TGTGCCAGCAGCTTAAATGAAGGTTTAGATCGAGGCTACACCTTC. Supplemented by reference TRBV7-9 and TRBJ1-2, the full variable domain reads DTGVSQNPRHKITKRGQNVTFRCDPISEHNRLYWYRQTLGQGPEFLTYFQNEAQLEKSRLLSDRFSAERPKGSFSTLEIQRTEQGDSAMYLCASSLNEGLDRGYTFGSGTRLTVV.

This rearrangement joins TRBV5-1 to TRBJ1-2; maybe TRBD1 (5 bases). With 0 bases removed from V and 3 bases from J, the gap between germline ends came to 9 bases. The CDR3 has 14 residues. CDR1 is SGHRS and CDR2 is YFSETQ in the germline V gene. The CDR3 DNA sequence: TGCGCCAGCAGCTTGGGGCAGGGCCACTATGGCTACACCTTC. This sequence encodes CASSLGQGHYGYTF.

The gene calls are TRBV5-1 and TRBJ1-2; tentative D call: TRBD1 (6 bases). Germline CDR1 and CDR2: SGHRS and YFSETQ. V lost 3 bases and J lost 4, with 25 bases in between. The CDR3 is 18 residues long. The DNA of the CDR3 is TGCGCCAGCAGCTGGCAGGGACAAGGGAGAACTGTTGGCTATGGCTACACCTTC. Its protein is CASSWQGQGRTVGYGYTF.

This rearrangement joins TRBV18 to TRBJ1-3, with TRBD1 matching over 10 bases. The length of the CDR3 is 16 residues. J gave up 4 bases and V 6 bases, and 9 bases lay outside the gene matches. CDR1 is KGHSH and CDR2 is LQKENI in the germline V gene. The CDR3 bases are TGTGCCAGCTCCTTGGGACAGGGGTACTCCGGAAACACCATATATTTT. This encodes CASSLGQGYSGNTIYF.

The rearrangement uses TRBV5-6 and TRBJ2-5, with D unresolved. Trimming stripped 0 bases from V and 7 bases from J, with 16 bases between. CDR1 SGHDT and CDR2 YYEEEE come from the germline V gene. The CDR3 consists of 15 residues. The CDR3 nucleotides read TGTGCCAGCAGCTTGGTTCAGGTGCTTTGGGGGACCCAGTACTTC. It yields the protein CASSLVQVLWGTQYF.

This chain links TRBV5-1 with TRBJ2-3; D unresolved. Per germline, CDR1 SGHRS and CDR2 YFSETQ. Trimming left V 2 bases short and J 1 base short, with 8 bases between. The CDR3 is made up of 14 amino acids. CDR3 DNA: TGCGCCAGCAGCTTCGATCAGCGCACAGATACGCAGTATTTT. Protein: CASSFDQRTDTQYF.